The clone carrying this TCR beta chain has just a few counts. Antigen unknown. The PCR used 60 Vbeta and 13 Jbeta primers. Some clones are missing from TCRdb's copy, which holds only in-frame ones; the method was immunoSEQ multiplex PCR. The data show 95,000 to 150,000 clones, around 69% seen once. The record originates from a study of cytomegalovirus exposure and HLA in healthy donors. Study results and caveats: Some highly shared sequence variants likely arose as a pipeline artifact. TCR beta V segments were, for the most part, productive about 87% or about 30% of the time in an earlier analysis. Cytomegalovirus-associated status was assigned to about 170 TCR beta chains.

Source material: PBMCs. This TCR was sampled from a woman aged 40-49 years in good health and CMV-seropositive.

CDR3 DNA: TGCGCCAGCAGCTTTTCAGGGGGGAGAGATGAAAAACTGTTTTTT. Its translation is CASSFSGGRDEKLFF. This sequence joins TRBV5-1 and TRBJ1-4; 7 bases align to TRBD1. Germline loops: CDR1 SGHRS, CDR2 YFSETQ. The CDR3 is made up of 15 amino acids. V trimming: 2 bases; J trimming: 6 bases; junction bases outside the gene matches: 7.